This T cell receptor beta chain appears in the sequencing data of a study of blood T cell repertoires in COVID-19. As processed by the authors: Researchers report that nucleated cell counts were estimated from reference gene primer amplification. TCRdb keeps only in-frame clones here, not all; method: immunoSEQ multiplex PCR. That table supplies the V and J calls and clone size; D and trimming were determined from the DNA. Found here are under 300,000 clones, approximately 85% of them singletons; the top ten hold approximately 10%. The CDR3 runs 14 residues. CDR1 is SEHNR, CDR2 FQNEAQ, per germline (reference sequence). The V segment lost 5 bases and the J segment 1 base; nucleotides outside the gene matches: 4. As for this clone: This same CDR3 is encoded by further DNA sequences in the sample.

The rearrangement joins TRBV7-9 to TRBJ1-1; TRBD1 agrees at 7 bases. The specimen sequenced was peripheral blood. This receptor was identified in a woman in her sixties or seventies with acute or convalescent COVID-19. The CDR3 loop is CASSPRQGNTEAFF. Written as DNA, the CDR3 is TGTGCCAGCAGCCCCCGACAGGGGAACACTGAAGCTTTCTTT.